The present entry profiles one T cell receptor (beta chain) with its context. Antigen specificity is unknown. The source of the sample is a study of T-cell memory formation after mild COVID-19. Study information: Largely, the TCR clusters proved donor specific.

One entry per CDR3 protein, called by TCRdb with MiXCR from the 5' RACE reads. The data contain roughly 600,000 distinct CDR3 sequences, roughly 18% of them singletons. Overall study results and limits: Clones that got smaller from day 15 to 85 had even CD4/CD8, while clones growing later tipped toward CD4+.

The germline CDR1 and CDR2 sequences are SGHVS and FNYEAQ. This CDR3 has 16 amino acids. V lost 3 bases and J 3 bases, leaving 14 bases between the germline ends. Sequenced: PBMCs or a T cell subset sorted from them (not recorded which). V usage is TRBV7-6 and J usage is TRBJ1-4; D is unresolved. This TCR came from an adult woman who had mild COVID-19 (a few samples of this study predate the infection). Cell type and time point are not known. The CDR3 is CASSFSSPAPNEKLFF. The CDR3 DNA reads TGTGCCAGCAGCTTCAGTTCCCCGGCACCTAATGAAAAACTGTTTTTT. Looking up the rest from reference TRBV7-6 and TRBJ1-4 gives the full variable domain: GAGVSQSPRYKVTKRGQDVALRCDPISGHVSLYWYRQALGQGPEFLTYFNYEAQQDKSGLPNDRFSAERPEGSISTLTIQRTEQRDSAMYRCASSFSSPAPNEKLFFGSGTQLSVL.